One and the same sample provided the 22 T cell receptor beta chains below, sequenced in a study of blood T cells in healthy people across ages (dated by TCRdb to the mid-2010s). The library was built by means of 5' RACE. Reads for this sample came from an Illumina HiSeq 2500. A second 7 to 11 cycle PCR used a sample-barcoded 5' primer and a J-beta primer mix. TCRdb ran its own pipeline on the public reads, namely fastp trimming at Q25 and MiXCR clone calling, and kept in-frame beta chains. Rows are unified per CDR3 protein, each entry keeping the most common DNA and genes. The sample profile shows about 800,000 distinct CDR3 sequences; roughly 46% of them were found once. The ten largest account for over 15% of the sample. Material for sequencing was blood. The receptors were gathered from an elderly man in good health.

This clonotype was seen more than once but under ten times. The CDR3 nucleotides read TGTGCCAGCAGCTTGGGTCTAGCGCAAGGAGAGACCCAGTACTTC. Its translation: CASSLGLAQGETQYF. J is TRBJ2-5 and V is TRBV7-2; TRBD2 might be the D (6 bases). This CDR3 has 15 amino acids. The germline V gene encodes CDR1 SGHTA and CDR2 FQGNSA. Trimming took off 3 bases at V and 4 bases at J, with 15 bases between the two ends.

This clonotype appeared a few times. This CDR3 reads CASSPYPQKQYF. In nucleotides, the CDR3 is TGTGCCAGCAGTCCATACCCTCAAAAGCAGTACTTC. This rearrangement joins TRBV6-5 to TRBJ2-4; D is uncertain. Germline loops: CDR1 MNHEY, CDR2 SVGAGI. Between the trimmed V and J ends, which lost 5 bases and 13 bases, there was a span of 15 bases. There are 12 residues in the CDR3.

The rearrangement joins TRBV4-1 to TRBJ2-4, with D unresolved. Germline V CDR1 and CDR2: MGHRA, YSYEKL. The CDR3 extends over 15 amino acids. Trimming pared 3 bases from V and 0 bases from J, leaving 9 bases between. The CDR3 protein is CASSQTTLAKNIQYF. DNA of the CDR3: TGCGCCAGCAGCCAGACGACATTAGCCAAAAACATTCAGTACTTC.

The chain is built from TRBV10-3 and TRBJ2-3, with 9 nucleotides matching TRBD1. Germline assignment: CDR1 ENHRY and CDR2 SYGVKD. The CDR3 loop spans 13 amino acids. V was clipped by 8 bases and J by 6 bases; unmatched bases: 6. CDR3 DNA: TGTGCCATCGCCGGACAGGGGTCGGATACGCAGTATTTT. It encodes CAIAGQGSDTQYF.

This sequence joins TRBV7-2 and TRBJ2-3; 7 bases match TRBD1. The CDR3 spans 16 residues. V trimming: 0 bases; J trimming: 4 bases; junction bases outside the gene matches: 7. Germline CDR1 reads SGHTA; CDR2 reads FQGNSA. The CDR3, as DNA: TGTACCAGCAGCTTAGCGCAAGGGGGCCTCTCAGATACGCAGTATTTT. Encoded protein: CTSSLAQGGLSDTQYF.

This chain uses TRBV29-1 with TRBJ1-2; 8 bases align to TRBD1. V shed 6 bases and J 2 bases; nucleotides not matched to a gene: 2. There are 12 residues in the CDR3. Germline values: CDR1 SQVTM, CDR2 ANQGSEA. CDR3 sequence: CSVRDRNYGYTF. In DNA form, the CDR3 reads TGCAGCGTAAGGGACAGGAACTATGGCTACACCTTC. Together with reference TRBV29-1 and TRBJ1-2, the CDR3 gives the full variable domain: SAVISQKPSRDICQRGTSLTIQCQVDSQVTMMFWYRQQPGQSLTLIATANQGSEATYESGFVIDKFPISRPNLTFSTLTVSNMSPEDSSIYLCSVRDRNYGYTFGSGTRLTVV.

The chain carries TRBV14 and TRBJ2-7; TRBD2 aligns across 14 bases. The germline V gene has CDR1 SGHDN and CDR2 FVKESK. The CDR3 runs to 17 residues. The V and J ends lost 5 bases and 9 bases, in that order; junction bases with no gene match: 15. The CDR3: CASSTRTSGGNLVGQYF. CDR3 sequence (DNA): TGTGCCAGCAGCACTCGGACTAGCGGGGGGAACCTAGTCGGGCAGTACTTC. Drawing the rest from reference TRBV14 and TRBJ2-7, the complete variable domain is EAGVTQFPSHSVIEKGQTVTLRCDPISGHDNLYWYRRVMGKEIKFLLHFVKESKQDESGMPNNRFLAERTGGTYSTLKVQPAELEDSGVYFCASSTRTSGGNLVGQYFGPGTRLTVT.

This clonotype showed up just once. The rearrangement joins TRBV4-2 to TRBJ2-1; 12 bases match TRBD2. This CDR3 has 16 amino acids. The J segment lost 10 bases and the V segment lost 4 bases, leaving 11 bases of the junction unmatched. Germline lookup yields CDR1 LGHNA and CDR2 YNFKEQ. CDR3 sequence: CASSRKTSGGSSEQFF. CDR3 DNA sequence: TGTGCCAGCAGCCGCAAAACTAGCGGGGGGTCCTCGGAGCAGTTCTTC.

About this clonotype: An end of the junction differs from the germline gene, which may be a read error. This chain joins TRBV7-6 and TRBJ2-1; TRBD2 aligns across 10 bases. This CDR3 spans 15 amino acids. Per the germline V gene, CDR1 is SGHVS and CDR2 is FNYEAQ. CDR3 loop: CASNFSAGGYNERFF. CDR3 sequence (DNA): TGTGCCAGCAACTTTTCAGCGGGAGGGTACAATGAGCGGTTCTTC.

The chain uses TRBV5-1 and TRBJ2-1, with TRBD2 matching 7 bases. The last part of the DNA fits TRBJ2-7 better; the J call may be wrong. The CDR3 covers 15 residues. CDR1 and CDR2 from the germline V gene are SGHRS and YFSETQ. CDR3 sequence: CASSPSSGDRYEQYF. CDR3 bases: TGCGCCAGCAGCCCATCTAGCGGAGATAGATACGAGCAGTACTTC.

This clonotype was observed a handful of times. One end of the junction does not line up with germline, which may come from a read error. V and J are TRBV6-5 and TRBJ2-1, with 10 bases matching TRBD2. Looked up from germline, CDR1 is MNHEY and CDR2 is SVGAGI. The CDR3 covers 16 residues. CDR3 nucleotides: TGTGCCAGCAGCAGCGGGAGGGCCTTTCACTACGATGAGCAGTTCTTC. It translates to CASSSGRAFHYDEQFF.

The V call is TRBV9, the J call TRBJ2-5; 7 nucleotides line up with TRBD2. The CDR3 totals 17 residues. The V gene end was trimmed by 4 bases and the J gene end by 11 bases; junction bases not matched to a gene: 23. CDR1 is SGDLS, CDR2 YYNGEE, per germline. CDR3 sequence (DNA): TGTGCCAGCAGCTGGGGGACTATAGAAGTGGGAATCAATGAGCAGTACTTC. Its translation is CASSWGTIEVGINEQYF.

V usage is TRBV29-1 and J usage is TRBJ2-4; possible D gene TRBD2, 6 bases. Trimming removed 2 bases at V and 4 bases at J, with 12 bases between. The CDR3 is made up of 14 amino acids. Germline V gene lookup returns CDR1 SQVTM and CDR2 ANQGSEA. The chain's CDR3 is CSVESGERKNIQYF. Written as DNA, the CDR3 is TGCAGCGTTGAATCGGGGGAGCGGAAAAACATTCAGTACTTC.

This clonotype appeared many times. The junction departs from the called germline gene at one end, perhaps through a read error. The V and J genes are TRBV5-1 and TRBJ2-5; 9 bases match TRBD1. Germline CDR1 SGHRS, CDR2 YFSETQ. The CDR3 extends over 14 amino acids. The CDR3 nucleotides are TGTGCCAGCAGCTTAACAGGGGGCGGGGAGACCCAGTACTTC. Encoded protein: CASSLTGGGETQYF.

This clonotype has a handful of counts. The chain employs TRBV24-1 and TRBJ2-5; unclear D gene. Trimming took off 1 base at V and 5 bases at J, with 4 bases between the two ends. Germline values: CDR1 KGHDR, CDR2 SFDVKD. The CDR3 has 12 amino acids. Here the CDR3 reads CATSDFGETQYF. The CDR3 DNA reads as TGTGCCACCAGTGATTTTGGGGAGACCCAGTACTTC.

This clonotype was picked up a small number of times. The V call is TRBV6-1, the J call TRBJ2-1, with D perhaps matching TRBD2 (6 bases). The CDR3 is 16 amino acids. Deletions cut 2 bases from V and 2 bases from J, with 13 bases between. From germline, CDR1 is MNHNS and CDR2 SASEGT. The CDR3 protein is CASSEISVAAYNEQFF. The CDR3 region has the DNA TGTGCCAGCAGTGAAATCTCTGTAGCGGCCTACAATGAGCAGTTCTTC.

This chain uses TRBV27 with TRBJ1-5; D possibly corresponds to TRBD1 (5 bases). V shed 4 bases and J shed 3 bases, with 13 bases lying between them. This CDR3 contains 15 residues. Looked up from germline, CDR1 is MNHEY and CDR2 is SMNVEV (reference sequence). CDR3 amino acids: CASSSLGQYNQPQHF. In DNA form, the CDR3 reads TGTGCCAGCAGTTCCCTGGGGCAGTACAATCAGCCCCAGCATTTT.

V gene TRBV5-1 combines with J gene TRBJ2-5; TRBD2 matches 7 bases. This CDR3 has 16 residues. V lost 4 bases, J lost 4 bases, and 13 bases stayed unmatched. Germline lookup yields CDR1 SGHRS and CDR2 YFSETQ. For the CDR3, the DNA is TGCGCCAGCAGCCCCTCCCTAGCGGCGGTGGGAGAGACCCAGTACTTC. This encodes CASSPSLAAVGETQYF. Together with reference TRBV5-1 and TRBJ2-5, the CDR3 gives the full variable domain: KAGVTQTPRYLIKTRGQQVTLSCSPISGHRSVSWYQQTPGQGLQFLFEYFSETQRNKGNFPGRFSGRQFSNSRSEMNVSTLELGDSALYLCASSPSLAAVGETQYFGPGTRLLVL.

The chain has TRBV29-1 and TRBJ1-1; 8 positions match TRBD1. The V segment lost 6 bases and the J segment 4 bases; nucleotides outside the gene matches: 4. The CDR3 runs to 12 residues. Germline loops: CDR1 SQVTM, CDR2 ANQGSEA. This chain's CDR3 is CSVGQGATEAFF. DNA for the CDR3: TGCAGCGTCGGACAGGGTGCCACTGAAGCTTTCTTT.

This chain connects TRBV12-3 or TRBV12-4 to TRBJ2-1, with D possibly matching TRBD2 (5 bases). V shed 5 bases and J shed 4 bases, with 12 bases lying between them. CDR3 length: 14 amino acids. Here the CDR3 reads CASSTPGLYNEQFF. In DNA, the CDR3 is TGTGCCAGCAGTACCCCAGGACTTTACAATGAGCAGTTCTTC.

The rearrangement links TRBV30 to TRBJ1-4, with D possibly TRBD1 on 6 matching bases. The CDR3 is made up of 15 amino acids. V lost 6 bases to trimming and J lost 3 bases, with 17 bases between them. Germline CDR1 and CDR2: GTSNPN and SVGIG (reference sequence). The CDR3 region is CACFRSGAANEKLFF. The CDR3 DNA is TGTGCCTGCTTCCGCTCGGGGGCGGCTAATGAAAAACTGTTTTTT.

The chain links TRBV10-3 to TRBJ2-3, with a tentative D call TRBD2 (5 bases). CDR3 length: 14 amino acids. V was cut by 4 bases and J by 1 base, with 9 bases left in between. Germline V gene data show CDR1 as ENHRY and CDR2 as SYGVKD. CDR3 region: CAISAGGRTDTQYF. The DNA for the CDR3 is TGTGCCATCAGTGCCGGCGGGCGCACAGATACGCAGTATTTT.